A single sample gave rise to the 21 T cell receptor beta chains below, sequenced in a study of blood T cell repertoires in COVID-19. Sequenced by immunoSEQ multiplex PCR; TCRdb stores in-frame clones only, minus some. This sample yields roughly 330,000 clones, of which around 88% are seen a single time; about 1.6% belongs to the top ten. The sequencing input was peripheral blood. These receptors originate from a woman aged 45-59 years with acute or convalescent COVID-19.

V usage is TRBV25-1 and J usage is TRBJ2-7; 9 bases are shared with TRBD2. From germline, CDR1 is MGHDK and CDR2 SYGVNS. The CDR3 covers 18 residues. J was trimmed by 6 bases and V by 2 bases; bases with no gene match: 17. The CDR3 DNA reads as TGTGCCAGCAGTGAACGGATCATCCAAACGGGACTAGCTAGCGAGCAGTACTTC. It encodes CASSERIIQTGLASEQYF.

V and J are TRBV27 and TRBJ2-7, with a weak D call TRBD1 (5 bases). Germline lookup yields CDR1 MNHEY and CDR2 SMNVEV (reference sequence). This CDR3 region has 14 residues. V gave up 3 bases and J gave up 5 bases, with 14 bases separating them. The CDR3 loop reads CASSFQGVGNEQYF. The CDR3 DNA reads as TGTGCCAGCAGTTTTCAAGGGGTTGGAAACGAGCAGTACTTC.

The table lists this clone with a few counts. The J gene is TRBJ1-1, the V gene TRBV6-5; 7 bases match TRBD1. CDR3 size: 15 residues. The germline V gene has CDR1 MNHEY and CDR2 SVGAGI. Trimming removed 2 bases from V and 0 bases from J; junction bases left unmatched: 3. DNA of the CDR3: TGTGCCAGCAGTTACCTGGACAGGATGAACACTGAAGCTTTCTTT. It codes for CASSYLDRMNTEAFF.

The chain uses TRBV14 and TRBJ2-7, with D perhaps matching TRBD2 (5 bases). The CDR3 is 12 amino acids. From germline, CDR1 is SGHDN and CDR2 FVKESK. V was trimmed by 6 bases and J by 0 bases, leaving 6 bases between them. DNA for the CDR3: TGTGCCAGCAGGGGAGTCTCCTACGAGCAGTACTTC. Its protein product is CASRGVSYEQYF.

This clone has a single count. The chain recombines TRBV19 with TRBJ1-1; D call uncertain. The CDR3 spans 14 residues. Trimming pared 3 bases from V and 2 bases from J, leaving 10 bases between. Germline CDR1 and CDR2: LNHDA and SQIVND (reference sequence). CDR3 DNA: TGTGCCAGTAGTATTCGGAGGCGCAACACTGAAGCTTTCTTT. It codes for CASSIRRRNTEAFF.

The chain carries TRBV6-4 and TRBJ2-1, with 9 nucleotides matching TRBD2. Germline values: CDR1 MRHNA, CDR2 SNTAGT. The J segment lost 6 bases and the V segment lost 3 bases, leaving 6 bases of the junction unmatched. There are 15 residues in the CDR3. For the CDR3, the DNA is TGTGCCAGCAGTGATAGCGGGAGCCCTGTCAATGAGCAGTTCTTC. Translated: CASSDSGSPVNEQFF.

The chain couples TRBV11-3 to TRBJ2-1, with 7 bases matching TRBD2. The CDR3 covers 16 residues. Germline CDR1 reads SGHNT; CDR2 reads YENEEA. Germline trimming cut 5 bases from V and 1 base from J; bases unmatched to any gene: 8. Here the CDR3 DNA reads TGTGCCAGCAGCCCCCGGGGGGTCCTGTCCTACAATGAGCAGTTCTTC. Translation: CASSPRGVLSYNEQFF.

CDR3 sequence: CASSDPQGANEKLFF. CDR3 DNA: TGTGCCAGCAGTGACCCACAGGGAGCTAATGAAAAACTGTTTTTT. This chain uses TRBV6-4 with TRBJ1-4; TRBD1 is a possible D gene (6 bases). The CDR3 runs to 15 residues. Germline V gene data show CDR1 as MRHNA and CDR2 as SNTAGT. V lost 2 bases and J 3 bases, leaving 10 bases between the germline ends.

This clone was recorded only once. V and J are TRBV5-1 and TRBJ2-1; D not certain. Trimming cost V 2 bases and J 3 bases, with 12 bases left between them. Germline lookup yields CDR1 SGHRS and CDR2 YFSETQ. The CDR3 sequence is 15 residues long. In nucleotides, the CDR3 is TGCGCCAGCAGCTTTTGGCCGACTGACTACAATGAGCAGTTCTTC. As protein: CASSFWPTDYNEQFF.

V is TRBV19 and J is TRBJ1-2; the match to TRBD1 covers 9 bases. The V gene end was trimmed by 6 bases and the J gene end by 0 bases; junction bases not matched to a gene: 2. The germline V gene has CDR1 LNHDA and CDR2 SQIVND (reference sequence). This CDR3 has 14 residues. The CDR3 spells CASSRQGANYGYTF. The CDR3 region has the DNA TGTGCCAGTAGCCGACAGGGGGCTAACTATGGCTACACCTTC.

The V gene is TRBV6-5, the J gene TRBJ2-7; 8 positions agree with TRBD2. V dropped 6 bases and J dropped 5; count of bases not matched to a gene: 9. The germline V gene encodes CDR1 MNHEY and CDR2 SVGAGI. This CDR3 is 14 amino acids long. Here the CDR3 reads CASRAGLASDEQYF. CDR3 bases: TGTGCCAGCAGAGCCGGACTAGCTTCCGACGAGCAGTACTTC.

The chain joins TRBV7-9 to TRBJ2-7, with D maybe TRBD2 (5 bases). V lost 0 bases and J 3 bases, leaving 15 bases between the germline ends. The CDR3 has 16 residues. Germline CDR1 reads SEHNR; CDR2 reads FQNEAQ (reference sequence). CDR3 amino acids: CASSLALGLASYEQYF. CDR3 bases: TGTGCCAGCAGCTTAGCCCTTGGGCTAGCTAGCTACGAGCAGTACTTC. The full variable domain, with the rest looked up from reference TRBV7-9 and TRBJ2-7, is DTGVSQNPRHKITKRGQNVTFRCDPISEHNRLYWYRQTLGQGPEFLTYFQNEAQLEKSRLLSDRFSAERPKGSFSTLEIQRTEQGDSAMYLCASSLALGLASYEQYFGPGTRLTVT.

The J gene is TRBJ2-7, the V gene TRBV9; 8 bases line up with TRBD2. There are 15 residues in the CDR3. The junction had 6 bases not matched to a gene; V was cut back by 1 base and J by 3 bases. Per germline, CDR1 SGDLS and CDR2 YYNGEE. The CDR3: CASSVTGTRGYEQYF. The CDR3 DNA reads as TGTGCCAGCAGCGTAACAGGGACTAGAGGCTACGAGCAGTACTTC.

This clone was observed a single time. The gene calls are TRBV11-2 and TRBJ1-2; D remains ambiguous. V lost 5 bases, J lost 2 bases, and 18 bases lay in between. CDR3 length: 16 amino acids. The germline gives CDR1 SGHAT, CDR2 FQNNGV. The CDR3 sequence is CASSKPATKRNYGYTF. As DNA, the CDR3 is TGTGCCAGCAGCAAACCTGCGACAAAAAGGAACTATGGCTACACCTTC.

There are a few counts of this clone. The chain carries TRBV29-1 and TRBJ1-1; D ambiguous. There are 11 residues in the CDR3. Germline V gene sequence: CDR1 SQVTM, CDR2 ANQGSEA. The ends were cut back, 1 base at V and 6 bases at J, with 6 bases in the middle. Here the CDR3 reads CSVEGAAEAFF. CDR3 DNA: TGCAGCGTTGAAGGGGCCGCTGAAGCTTTCTTT. Based on the CDR3 plus reference TRBV29-1 and TRBJ1-1, the full variable domain is SAVISQKPSRDICQRGTSLTIQCQVDSQVTMMFWYRQQPGQSLTLIATANQGSEATYESGFVIDKFPISRPNLTFSTLTVSNMSPEDSSIYLCSVEGAAEAFFGQGTRLTVV.

The CDR3: CASSLAGSYQETQYF. The CDR3 DNA follows: TGTGCCAGCAGTTTAGCGGGATCGTACCAAGAGACCCAGTACTTC. The V call is TRBV28, the J call TRBJ2-5; tentatively, D is TRBD2 (6 bases). Germline V gene sequence: CDR1 MDHEN, CDR2 SYDVKM. The V end lost 2 bases, the J end lost 0 bases, and 10 bases lay between the germline ends. CDR3 length equals 15 residues.

The chain recombines TRBV7-2 with TRBJ2-1; 7 positions agree with TRBD2. Germline V gene sequence: CDR1 SGHTA, CDR2 FQGNSA. This CDR3 comprises 17 residues. With V trimmed by 1 base and J by 1 base, 7 bases remained unmatched. The CDR3 nucleotides read TGTGCCAGCAGCTTAGAAGTCTTCGGGAGGTCCTACAATGAGCAGTTCTTC. Translated: CASSLEVFGRSYNEQFF. Supplemented by reference TRBV7-2 and TRBJ2-1, the full variable domain reads GAGVSQSPSNKVTEKGKDVELRCDPISGHTALYWYRQSLGQGLEFLIYFQGNSAPDKSGLPSDRFSAERTGGSVSTLTIQRTQQEDSAVYLCASSLEVFGRSYNEQFFGPGTRLTVL.

V usage is TRBV27 and J usage is TRBJ2-7; D perhaps matches TRBD2 (6 bases). CDR3 length equals 13 residues. In germline, CDR1 is MNHEY, CDR2 SMNVEV (reference sequence). Trimming took off 4 bases at V and 2 bases at J, with 9 bases between the two ends. This CDR3 reads CASSWGETYEQYF. The CDR3 DNA follows: TGTGCCAGCAGTTGGGGGGAGACCTACGAGCAGTACTTC.

V gene TRBV2 combines with J gene TRBJ1-2, with 8 bases aligning to TRBD1. V trimming: 3 bases; J trimming: 3 bases; junction bases outside the gene matches: 9. The CDR3 spans 16 residues. CDR1 SNHLY and CDR2 FYNNEI come from the germline V gene. CDR3 in amino acids: CASSDQGALGDYGYTF. In nucleotides, the CDR3 is TGTGCCAGCAGTGATCAGGGGGCACTTGGGGACTATGGCTACACCTTC.

The chain couples TRBV7-8 to TRBJ1-3; D gene uncertain. CDR1 and CDR2 from the germline V gene are SGHVS and FQNEAQ. V was clipped by 6 bases and J by 0 bases, with 6 bases between them. The CDR3 is 13 amino acids. CDR3 region: CASREGSGNTIYF. The CDR3 region has the DNA TGTGCCAGCAGAGAGGGCTCTGGAAACACCATATATTTT. Drawing the rest from reference TRBV7-8 and TRBJ1-3, the complete variable domain is GAGVSQSPRYKVAKRGQDVALRCDPISGHVSLFWYQQALGQGPEFLTYFQNEAQLDKSGLPSDRFFAERPEGSVSTLKIQRTQQEDSAVYLCASREGSGNTIYFGEGSWLTVV.

The chain couples TRBV10-3 to TRBJ1-2; weak D call: TRBD1 (6 bases). This CDR3 is 12 amino acids long. The germline gives CDR1 ENHRY, CDR2 SYGVKD. V dropped 4 bases and J dropped 6 bases, with 9 bases sitting between them. The CDR3 loop reads CAISVAGDGYTF. The CDR3 coding sequence is TGTGCCATCAGTGTAGCAGGGGATGGCTACACCTTC.